Listed here are 26 T cell receptor beta chains from one sample, sequenced in a study of identical twins. TCRdb used MiXCR to reprocess the 5' RACE reads, holding one entry per CDR3 protein. The sample includes about 890,000 distinct CDR3 sequences, around 12% seen only once; the top ten take about 1.5%. These data also formed part of another study, on yellow fever vaccine responses in identical twins.

The sequenced sample was PBMCs. These TCRs come from a woman between 18 and 30 years old in good health.

The chain couples TRBV20-1 to TRBJ2-2; D unresolved. Deletions cut 4 bases from V and 0 bases from J, with 6 bases between. The germline gives CDR1 DFQATT, CDR2 SNEGSKA (reference sequence). The CDR3 covers 13 residues. CDR3 sequence: CSAKDPNTGELFF. CDR3 in DNA: TGCAGTGCTAAGGACCCGAACACCGGGGAGCTGTTTTTT.

This chain connects TRBV28 to TRBJ2-3, with a tentative D call TRBD2 (5 bases). CDR1 and CDR2 (germline): MDHEN, SYDVKM. Trimming stripped 2 bases from V and 0 bases from J, with 9 bases between. The CDR3 loop spans 15 amino acids. The CDR3 DNA sequence: TGTGCCAGCAGTTTACCGCGGGCTAGCACAGATACGCAGTATTTT. Encoded protein: CASSLPRASTDTQYF.

This clonotype was observed many times. V is TRBV6-2 or TRBV6-3 and J is TRBJ2-5; no definite D call. This CDR3 comprises 12 residues. Per the germline V gene, CDR1 is MNHEY and CDR2 is SVGEGT. The V and J ends lost 6 bases and 1 base respectively, with 6 bases between them. The chain's CDR3 is CASRETQETQYF. The CDR3 nucleotides read TGTGCCAGCAGGGAGACCCAAGAGACCCAGTACTTC.

This clonotype occurred a few times. The chain carries TRBV6-1 and TRBJ2-2; TRBD1 matches at 8 bases. CDR1 and CDR2 from the germline V gene are MNHNS and SASEGT. There are 16 residues in the CDR3. Unmatched junction bases numbered 6, after V lost 6 bases and J lost 0 bases. In DNA, the CDR3 is TGTGCCAGCAGCGCCACGGACAGGGCGAACACCGGGGAGCTGTTTTTT. Residues: CASSATDRANTGELFF.

The rearrangement links TRBV10-2 to TRBJ1-1; D not resolved. V dropped 3 bases and J dropped 4 bases, with 18 bases sitting between them. CDR3 size: 16 residues. CDR1 and CDR2 (germline): WSHSY, SAAADI. CDR3 protein: CASSDPWRVEGTEAFF. The DNA of the CDR3 is TGCGCCAGCAGTGACCCCTGGAGAGTTGAGGGCACTGAAGCTTTCTTT.

This chain uses TRBV20-1 with TRBJ2-3; the match to TRBD2 covers 9 bases. The germline V gene has CDR1 DFQATT and CDR2 SNEGSKA (reference sequence). J gave up 2 bases and V 1 base, and 7 bases lay outside the gene matches. The CDR3 contains 16 residues. CDR3 sequence: CSARVVAGAPTDTQYF. CDR3 DNA: TGCAGTGCTAGAGTGGTAGCGGGGGCGCCCACAGATACGCAGTATTTT.

This clonotype was detected ten times or more. The J gene is TRBJ2-1, the V gene TRBV29-1; 12 nucleotides line up with TRBD2. Trimming at V came to 4 bases and at J to 16 bases, leaving 11 bases not matched to a gene. CDR1 and CDR2 (germline): SQVTM, ANQGSEA. The CDR3 sequence is 13 residues long. The CDR3 DNA sequence: TGCAGCGTTGGGCTAGCGGGAGGGTTGAGCGTTTTCTTC. Amino acids: CSVGLAGGLSVFF.

The chain joins TRBV7-2 to TRBJ2-5; possibly TRBD2 for D (6 bases). V was clipped by 4 bases and J by 9 bases, with 15 bases between them. Per germline, CDR1 SGHTA and CDR2 FQGNSA. The CDR3 has 13 amino acids. The CDR3 DNA sequence: TGTGCCAGCAGCTCCCCACTTCAGCGGGCCCAGTACTTC. Protein: CASSSPLQRAQYF.

The chain combines TRBV28 with TRBJ2-5; 7 nucleotides line up with TRBD1. Per the germline V gene, CDR1 is MDHEN and CDR2 is SYDVKM. V lost 7 bases and J lost 4; bases outside the gene matches: 6. CDR3 length: 13 residues. CDR3 protein: CASTPYRGETQYF. The CDR3, as DNA: TGTGCCAGCACTCCCTACAGGGGAGAGACCCAGTACTTC.

The chain uses TRBV11-1 and TRBJ2-2; 10 positions match TRBD1. From germline, CDR1 is SGHAT and CDR2 FQDESV (reference sequence). This CDR3 has 20 residues. J gave up 3 bases and V 5 bases, and 18 bases lay outside the gene matches. DNA of the CDR3: TGTGCCAGCAGCCGAAGATTTCCGACAGGGGGCGAATCGGACACCGGGGAGCTGTTTTTT. This translates into CASSRRFPTGGESDTGELFF.

The chain employs TRBV7-2 and TRBJ2-1; 7 nucleotides match TRBD2. Germline trimming cut 5 bases from V and 5 bases from J; bases unmatched to any gene: 12. CDR1 is SGHTA and CDR2 is FQGNSA in the germline V gene. The CDR3 sequence is 16 residues long. The DNA of the CDR3 is TGTGCCAGCAGCCTTGAAGCGGGATTCCGGAACAATGAGCAGTTCTTC. As protein: CASSLEAGFRNNEQFF.

V is TRBV12-3 or TRBV12-4 and J is TRBJ2-5; D gene unclear. Deletions cut 3 bases from V and 7 bases from J, with 6 bases between. The CDR3 is 11 amino acids. The CDR3 region has the DNA TGTGCCAGCAGTTTTTATGGGACCCAGTACTTC. It specifies CASSFYGTQYF.

The chain combines TRBV10-2 with TRBJ2-3, with D maybe TRBD2 (6 bases). Trimming took off 5 bases at V and 1 base at J, with 10 bases between the two ends. Germline V lookup: CDR1 WSHSY, CDR2 SAAADI. The CDR3 contains 14 residues. The CDR3 sequence: CASSNPGGTDTQYF. CDR3 DNA sequence: TGCGCCAGCAGTAACCCGGGGGGCACAGATACGCAGTATTTT.

This clonotype was found a few times. The rearrangement links TRBV20-1 to TRBJ2-1, with no clear D. Trimming cost V 6 bases and J 0 bases, with 15 bases left between them. Per the germline V gene, CDR1 is DFQATT and CDR2 is SNEGSKA (reference sequence). This CDR3 spans 15 amino acids. CDR3 sequence (DNA): TGCAGTGCATTTCCCGGACCCTACTCCTACAATGAGCAGTTCTTC. The encoded protein is CSAFPGPYSYNEQFF.

The V and J genes are TRBV10-1 and TRBJ2-7; the match to TRBD1 covers 8 bases. Per germline, CDR1 WNHNN and CDR2 SYGVQD (reference sequence). The CDR3 extends over 17 amino acids. With V trimmed by 6 bases and J by 7 bases, 20 bases remained unmatched. The CDR3 DNA is TGCGCCAGCAGGACCCGGGACAGGAACGATGCAGGGTATGAGCAGTACTTC. This codes for CASRTRDRNDAGYEQYF.

The V gene is TRBV11-3, the J gene TRBJ1-6, with D possibly matching TRBD1 (5 bases). CDR3 size: 14 residues. The ends were cut back, 8 bases at V and 3 bases at J, with 11 bases in the middle. CDR1 SGHNT and CDR2 YENEEA come from the germline V gene. CDR3 DNA: TGTGCCAGCGGGGGAAACGACTATAATTCACCCCTCCACTTT. Amino acids: CASGGNDYNSPLHF.

The chain has TRBV7-9 and TRBJ2-3, with TRBD1 as a possible D gene (6 bases). The CDR3 length is 15 residues. Germline V CDR1 and CDR2: SEHNR, FQNEAQ (reference sequence). V shed 10 bases and J shed 4 bases, with 21 bases lying between them. CDR3 residues: CATLPGTTGADTQYF. As DNA, the CDR3 is TGTGCCACCTTACCCGGGACAACCGGGGCAGATACGCAGTATTTT.

This chain links TRBV7-9 with TRBJ2-7, with TRBD2 matching 10 bases. Looked up from germline, CDR1 is SEHNR and CDR2 is FQNEAQ (reference sequence). Trimming took 5 bases from V and 7 from J; bases not matched to a gene: 11. CDR3 size: 15 residues. CDR3 amino acids: CASSTNLAGALEQYF. For the CDR3, the DNA is TGTGCCAGCAGCACCAACCTAGCGGGAGCGCTTGAGCAGTACTTC.

This clonotype was detected only once. The junction and the germline gene differ at one end; a read error may be behind it. The chain is built from TRBV20-1 and TRBJ2-1, with 14 nucleotides matching TRBD2. Germline V CDR1 and CDR2: DFQATT, SNEGSKA (reference sequence). The CDR3 covers 17 residues. The CDR3 sequence is CSARDRLAGGFYNEKFF. CDR3 in DNA: TGCAGTGCTAGAGACAGACTAGCGGGAGGGTTCTACAATGAGAAGTTCTTC.

As concerns this clonotype: Compared with germline, one end of the junction differs, possibly owing to a read error. The rearrangement uses TRBV3-1 and TRBJ2-2; D is perhaps TRBD2 (7 bases). Germline lookup yields CDR1 LGHDT and CDR2 YNNKEL (reference sequence). The length of the CDR3 is 18 residues. The CDR3 DNA follows: TGTACCAGCAGCGCCCCCTTGGGAGGGGGTAGGAAAGGCGGGGAGCTGTTTTTT. Amino acids: CTSSAPLGGGRKGGELFF.

This clonotype was seen a few times. J is TRBJ1-4 and V is TRBV5-1, with 7 bases that match TRBD1. J was trimmed by 5 bases and V by 3 bases; bases with no gene match: 10. CDR1 and CDR2 from the germline V gene are SGHRS and YFSETQ. CDR3 length equals 16 residues. CDR3 in amino acids: CASSWNGGQLNEKLFF. As DNA, the CDR3 is TGCGCCAGCAGCTGGAACGGGGGACAGTTAAATGAAAAACTGTTTTTT.

The chain has TRBV6-5 and TRBJ2-7; D remains unclear. This CDR3 region has 17 residues. The germline V and J ends were trimmed by 2 bases and 4 bases, with 21 bases remaining between them. Germline CDR1 reads MNHEY; CDR2 reads SVGAGI. CDR3 in amino acids: CASSYGMDGQKGYEQYF. CDR3 bases: TGTGCCAGCAGTTACGGGATGGACGGTCAAAAGGGATACGAGCAGTACTTC.

V usage is TRBV20-1 and J usage is TRBJ2-7; TRBD2 agrees at 13 bases. CDR3 length: 15 residues. The trim removed 5 bases at V and 6 bases at J, leaving 10 bases unmatched. CDR1 is DFQATT, CDR2 SNEGSKA, per germline (reference sequence). The CDR3 here is CSAYRTSGRIGEQYF. The CDR3 DNA sequence: TGCAGTGCTTACAGGACTAGCGGGAGAATCGGCGAGCAGTACTTC.

This clonotype has a handful of counts. The gene calls are TRBV20-1 and TRBJ2-5; 7 bases line up with TRBD2. The CDR3 contains 15 residues. Unmatched junction bases numbered 12, after V lost 3 bases and J lost 5 bases. Germline V gene sequence: CDR1 DFQATT, CDR2 SNEGSKA (reference sequence). Here the CDR3 reads CSASGWAGEVETQYF. CDR3 nucleotides: TGCAGTGCTAGTGGTTGGGCGGGAGAGGTCGAGACCCAGTACTTC.

This clonotype has ten or more counts. This chain connects TRBV12-3 or TRBV12-4 to TRBJ1-2, with D unresolved. CDR3 length: 14 amino acids. Trimming left V 6 bases short and J 2 bases short, with 13 bases between. The CDR3 sequence is CASRLKNRNYGYTF. Here the CDR3 DNA reads TGTGCCAGCAGACTAAAAAACCGAAACTATGGCTACACCTTC.

This clonotype was observed many times. CDR3 region: CASSGGLGQGEDYGYTF. The CDR3 DNA is TGCGCCAGCAGCGGGGGGCTTGGACAGGGAGAGGACTATGGCTACACCTTC. The rearrangement links TRBV5-1 to TRBJ1-2; TRBD1 aligns across 8 bases. Germline CDR1 is SGHRS and CDR2 is YFSETQ. The CDR3 is 17 amino acids. With V trimmed by 4 bases and J by 3 bases, 14 bases remained unmatched.